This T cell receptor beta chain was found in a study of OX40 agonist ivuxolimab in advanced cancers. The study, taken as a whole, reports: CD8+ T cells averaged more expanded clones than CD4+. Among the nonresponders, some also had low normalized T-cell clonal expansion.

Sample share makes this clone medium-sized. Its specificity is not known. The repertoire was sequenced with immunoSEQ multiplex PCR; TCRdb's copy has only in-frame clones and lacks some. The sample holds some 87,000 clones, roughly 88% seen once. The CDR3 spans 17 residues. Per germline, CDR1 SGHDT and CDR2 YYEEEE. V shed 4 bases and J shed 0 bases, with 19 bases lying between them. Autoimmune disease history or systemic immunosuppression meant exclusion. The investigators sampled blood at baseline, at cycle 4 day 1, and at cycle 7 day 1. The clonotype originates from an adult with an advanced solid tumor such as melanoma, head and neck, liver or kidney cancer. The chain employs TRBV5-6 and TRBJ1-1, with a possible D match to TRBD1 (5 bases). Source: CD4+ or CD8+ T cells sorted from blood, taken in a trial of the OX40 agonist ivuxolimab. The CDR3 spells CASSPVGGIRMNTEAFF. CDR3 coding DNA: TGTGCCAGCAGCCCCGTGGGGGGGATTAGGATGAACACTGAAGCTTTCTTT. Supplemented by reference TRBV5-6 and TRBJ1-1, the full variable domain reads DAGVTQSPTHLIKTRGQQVTLRCSPKSGHDTVSWYQQALGQGPQFIFQYYEEEERQRGNFPDRFSGHQFPNYSSELNVNALLLGDSALYLCASSPVGGIRMNTEAFFGQGTRLTVV.